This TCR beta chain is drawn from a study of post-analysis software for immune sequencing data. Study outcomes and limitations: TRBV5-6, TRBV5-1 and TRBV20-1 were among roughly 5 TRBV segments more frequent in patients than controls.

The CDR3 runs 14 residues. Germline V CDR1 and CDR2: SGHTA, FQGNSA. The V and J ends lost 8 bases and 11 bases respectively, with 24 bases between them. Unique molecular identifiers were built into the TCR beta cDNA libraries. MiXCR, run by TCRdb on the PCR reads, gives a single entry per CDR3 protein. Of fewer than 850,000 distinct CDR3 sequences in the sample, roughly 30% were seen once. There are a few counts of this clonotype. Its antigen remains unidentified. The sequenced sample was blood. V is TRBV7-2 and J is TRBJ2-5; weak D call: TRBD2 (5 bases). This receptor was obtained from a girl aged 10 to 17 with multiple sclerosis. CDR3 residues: CASGATDNRWEQYF. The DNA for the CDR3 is TGTGCCAGCGGAGCAACGGATAATAGGTGGGAGCAGTACTTC.